The 21 T cell receptor beta chains below come from one sample, sequenced in a study of T cells after yellow fever vaccination. One entry per CDR3 protein results from TCRdb running MiXCR on the 5' RACE reads. The profile shows some 260,000 distinct CDR3 sequences, roughly 5.2% of them singletons. The sequenced sample was CD4+ T cells sorted from PBMCs, obtained on the day of the yellow fever booster vaccination. The receptors stem from a man in his late teens or twenties who received the YFV17D yellow fever vaccine.

The chain carries TRBV7-2 and TRBJ2-6; D is undetermined. V lost 4 bases to trimming and J lost 3 bases, with 13 bases between them. The CDR3 consists of 16 residues. Per germline, CDR1 SGHTA and CDR2 FQGNSA. The CDR3 spells CASSSRPTNGANVLTF. The CDR3 DNA is TGTGCCAGCAGCTCCAGGCCCACCAATGGGGCCAACGTCCTGACTTTC.

This clonotype was observed many times. The rearrangement uses TRBV5-1 and TRBJ1-2; D is undetermined. Germline V lookup: CDR1 SGHRS, CDR2 YFSETQ. V lost 1 base and J lost 8, with 12 bases in between. The CDR3 sequence is 13 residues long. DNA of the CDR3: TGCGCCAGCAGCTTGTCGGAAACGAGGGGCTACACCTTC. It yields the protein CASSLSETRGYTF.

Only a few counts were recorded for this clonotype. The rearrangement uses TRBV7-8 and TRBJ2-5; 8 bases are a match to TRBD1. From germline, CDR1 is SGHVS and CDR2 FQNEAQ. This CDR3 has 15 residues. The V and J ends lost 5 bases and 5 bases, in that order; junction bases with no gene match: 10. The CDR3 here is CASSAWDRNWETQYF. The CDR3 nucleotides read TGTGCCAGCAGCGCTTGGGACAGGAATTGGGAGACCCAGTACTTC.

This clonotype was seen repeatedly, ten times or more. The chain uses TRBV20-1 and TRBJ2-3; 9 bases match TRBD2. The junction had 6 bases not matched to a gene; V was cut back by 3 bases and J by 2 bases. Germline CDR1 is DFQATT and CDR2 is SNEGSKA (reference sequence). The CDR3 loop spans 15 amino acids. The CDR3 DNA sequence: TGCAGTGCTAGGGGGCTAGCGGGGACCACAGATACGCAGTATTTT. Translation: CSARGLAGTTDTQYF.

The V call is TRBV18, the J call TRBJ1-4, with a weak D call TRBD1 (5 bases). Germline lookup yields CDR1 KGHSH and CDR2 LQKENI. V was shortened by 5 bases and J by 7 bases, with 23 bases between the two germline ends. This CDR3 is built from 17 residues. The CDR3 here is CASSSNLNRAQGEKLFF. The CDR3 coding sequence is TGTGCCAGCTCATCTAACCTCAACCGGGCCCAGGGTGAAAAACTGTTTTTT.

The V call is TRBV6-2 or TRBV6-3, the J call TRBJ2-4; TRBD2 agrees at 7 bases. Germline V gene lookup returns CDR1 MNHEY and CDR2 SVGEGT. V gave up 6 bases and J gave up 1 base; unmatched junction bases: 9. CDR3 length: 16 residues. The CDR3 reads CASSSQTSWAKNIQYF. CDR3 bases: TGTGCCAGCAGCAGCCAGACTAGCTGGGCCAAAAACATTCAGTACTTC.

A few counts support this clonotype. The V and J genes are TRBV7-3 and TRBJ2-2; D remains ambiguous. Germline V lookup: CDR1 SGHTA, CDR2 FQGTGA. The CDR3 contains 14 residues. V was trimmed by 2 bases and J by 3 bases, leaving 7 bases between them. The CDR3 DNA reads as TGTGCCAGCAGCTTAGCAAGGGACACCGGGGAGCTGTTTTTT. Amino acids: CASSLARDTGELFF.

This clonotype was seen a few times. This chain joins TRBV20-1 and TRBJ2-7; 8 positions match TRBD2. V shed 7 bases, J shed 3 bases, and the junction held 11 bases outside the gene matches. The CDR3 runs to 14 residues. Germline CDR1 is DFQATT and CDR2 is SNEGSKA (reference sequence). CDR3 nucleotides: TGCAGTGTTCTCCGGGAGGGGTTTAACTACGAGCAGTACTTC. This translates into CSVLREGFNYEQYF.

This clonotype was counted a few times. The V call is TRBV6-5, the J call TRBJ2-5, with 11 bases lining up with TRBD1. Trimming took 6 bases from V and 1 from J; bases not matched to a gene: 7. Looked up from germline, CDR1 is MNHEY and CDR2 is SVGAGI. This CDR3 is 16 amino acids long. In DNA, the CDR3 is TGTGCCAGCAGACCTTGGACAGGGGGCCGCCAAGAGACCCAGTACTTC. Its protein product is CASRPWTGGRQETQYF.

The gene calls are TRBV6-6 and TRBJ1-1; 7 bases align to TRBD1. J lost 1 base, V lost 6 bases, and 5 bases had no gene match. The germline gives CDR1 MNHNY, CDR2 SVGAGI (reference sequence). The CDR3 spans 14 residues. CDR3 sequence reads: CASRPQGTNTEAFF. CDR3 coding DNA: TGTGCCAGCAGACCACAGGGGACGAACACTGAAGCTTTCTTT.

This clonotype came up many times. This chain uses TRBV7-9 with TRBJ1-4; D uncertain. Trimming removed 5 bases at V and 2 bases at J, with 9 bases between. Germline V CDR1 and CDR2: SEHNR, FQNEAQ (reference sequence). There are 14 residues in the CDR3. The CDR3 sequence is CASSAGGTNEKLFF. The CDR3 bases are TGTGCCAGCAGCGCGGGAGGTACTAATGAAAAACTGTTTTTT. Full variable domain (missing parts from reference TRBV7-9 and TRBJ1-4): DTGVSQNPRHKITKRGQNVTFRCDPISEHNRLYWYRQTLGQGPEFLTYFQNEAQLEKSRLLSDRFSAERPKGSFSTLEIQRTEQGDSAMYLCASSAGGTNEKLFFGSGTQLSVL.

This clonotype was recorded a few times. This sequence joins TRBV7-2 and TRBJ2-7; no reliable D call. Trimming stripped 5 bases from V and 1 base from J, with 9 bases between. There are 13 residues in the CDR3. In germline, CDR1 is SGHTA, CDR2 FQGNSA. CDR3 sequence: CASSQIPSYEQYF. The CDR3 nucleotides read TGTGCCAGCAGCCAGATCCCTTCCTACGAGCAGTACTTC.

The table lists this clonotype with a few counts. This chain uses TRBV9 with TRBJ1-4; tentative D call: TRBD1 (6 bases). The germline CDR1 and CDR2 sequences are SGDLS and YYNGEE. The CDR3 runs to 15 residues. The ends were cut back, 0 bases at V and 7 bases at J, with 13 bases in the middle. This CDR3 is CASSVEAGVGEKLFF. CDR3 DNA: TGTGCCAGCAGCGTAGAGGCAGGGGTCGGTGAAAAACTGTTTTTT.

This chain links TRBV29-1 with TRBJ2-1; 12 bases are a match to TRBD2. J was trimmed by 6 bases and V by 5 bases; bases with no gene match: 5. The CDR3 runs to 14 residues. The V gene's germline CDR1 is SQVTM and CDR2 ANQGSEA. CDR3 in DNA: TGCAGCGTTACCCTAGCGGGGGGGCCCAATGAGCAGTTCTTC. This sequence encodes CSVTLAGGPNEQFF.

The sample holds a few counts of this clonotype. J is TRBJ1-5 and V is TRBV18, with a tentative D call TRBD1 (6 bases). The CDR3 totals 13 residues. With 4 bases removed from V and 13 bases from J, the gap between germline ends came to 17 bases. In germline, CDR1 is KGHSH, CDR2 LQKENI. Here the CDR3 DNA reads TGTGCCAGCTCACAAATAAATAGACAGGAGCAGCATTTT. It codes for CASSQINRQEQHF.

The sample holds a few counts of this clonotype. CDR3 nucleotides: TGCGCCAGCAGCCAAGAGGTTGCAGGACGGCAGTACTTC. It codes for CASSQEVAGRQYF. The rearrangement joins TRBV4-3 to TRBJ2-7; D unclear. The CDR3 has 13 residues. Trimming cost V 0 bases and J 9 bases, with 12 bases left between them. CDR1 and CDR2 (germline): LGHNA, YSLEER.

The sample holds many counts of this clonotype. The chain joins TRBV6-2 or TRBV6-3 to TRBJ2-7, with TRBD2 as a possible D gene (5 bases). The CDR3 is made up of 14 amino acids. Germline V gene lookup returns CDR1 MNHEY and CDR2 SVGEGT. Trimming took 2 bases from V and 3 from J, leaving 11 bases between them. CDR3 region: CASSYEAADYEQYF. As DNA, the CDR3 is TGTGCCAGCAGTTACGAAGCGGCGGACTACGAGCAGTACTTC.

This clonotype was detected a few times. V gene TRBV9 combines with J gene TRBJ2-2; D is unresolved. The V gene's germline CDR1 is SGDLS and CDR2 YYNGEE. The CDR3 length is 18 residues. V was pared by 0 bases and J by 0 bases, with 15 bases between. The CDR3 is CASSVGVSVVTNTGELFF. CDR3 nucleotide sequence: TGTGCCAGCAGCGTAGGTGTATCTGTAGTTACGAACACCGGGGAGCTGTTTTTT.

This clonotype occurred many times. The chain recombines TRBV7-9 with TRBJ2-7, with D possibly being TRBD1 (5 bases). The CDR3 is 11 residues long. The V gene's germline CDR1 is SEHNR and CDR2 FQNEAQ (reference sequence). V gave up 4 bases and J gave up 9 bases, with 10 bases separating them. The CDR3, as DNA: TGTGCCAGCAGCTCAGGGTTCGGGCAGTACGTC. Its protein is CASSSGFGQYV.

The chain joins TRBV10-3 to TRBJ2-7; D not certain. Trimming took off 4 bases at V and 3 bases at J, with 7 bases between the two ends. Germline V gene data show CDR1 as ENHRY and CDR2 as SYGVKD. The CDR3 covers 12 residues. CDR3 coding DNA: TGTGCCATCAGTGCGGAACTCTACGAGCAGTACTTC. Its translation: CAISAELYEQYF.

This chain uses TRBV20-1 with TRBJ2-6, with 9 nucleotides matching TRBD1. The V gene end was trimmed by 6 bases and the J gene end by 4 bases; junction bases not matched to a gene: 7. The CDR3 totals 15 residues. Per the germline V gene, CDR1 is DFQATT and CDR2 is SNEGSKA (reference sequence). The CDR3 here is CSAIGTGSGANVLTF. CDR3 bases: TGCAGTGCGATCGGGACAGGGAGCGGGGCCAACGTCCTGACTTTC.